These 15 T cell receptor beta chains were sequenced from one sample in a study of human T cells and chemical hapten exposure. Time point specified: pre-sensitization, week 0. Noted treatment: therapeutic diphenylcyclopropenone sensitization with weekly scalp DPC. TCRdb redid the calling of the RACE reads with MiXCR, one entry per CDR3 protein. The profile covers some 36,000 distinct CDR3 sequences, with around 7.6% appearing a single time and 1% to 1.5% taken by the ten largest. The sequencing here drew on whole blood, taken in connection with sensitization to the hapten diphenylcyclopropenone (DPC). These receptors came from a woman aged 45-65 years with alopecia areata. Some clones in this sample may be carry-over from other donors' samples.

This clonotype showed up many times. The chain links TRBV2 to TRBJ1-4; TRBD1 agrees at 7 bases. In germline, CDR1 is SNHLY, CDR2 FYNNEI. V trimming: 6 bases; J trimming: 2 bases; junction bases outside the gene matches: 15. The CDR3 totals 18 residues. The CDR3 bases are TGTGCCAGCAGCAGAGGGACTACAGGGGCTAGGACTAATGAAAAACTGTTTTTT. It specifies CASSRGTTGARTNEKLFF.

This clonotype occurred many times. The CDR3 is CASSFGTSGRTDTQYF. The DNA of the CDR3 is TGTGCCAGCAGCTTCGGGACTAGCGGGAGGACAGATACGCAGTATTTT. The chain uses TRBV7-9 and TRBJ2-3, with TRBD2 matching over 15 bases. This CDR3 contains 16 residues. With 3 bases clipped from V and 3 bases from J, the junction kept 1 base outside the gene matches. Germline assignment: CDR1 SEHNR and CDR2 FQNEAQ (reference sequence).

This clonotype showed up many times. The CDR3 region has the DNA TGTGCCAGCAGCCAGACAGGGCGCGATTCACCCCTCCACTTT. It translates to CASSQTGRDSPLHF. V usage is TRBV11-1 and J usage is TRBJ1-6, with 7 bases lining up with TRBD1. Germline V CDR1 and CDR2: SGHAT, FQDESV (reference sequence). The CDR3 length is 14 residues. V dropped 5 bases and J dropped 8; count of bases not matched to a gene: 6. The whole variable domain, remainder taken from reference TRBV11-1 and TRBJ1-6, is EAEVAQSPRYKITEKSQAVAFWCDPISGHATLYWYRQILGQGPELLVQFQDESVVDDSQLPKDRFSAERLKGVDSTLKIQPAELGDSAMYLCASSQTGRDSPLHFGNGTRLTVT.

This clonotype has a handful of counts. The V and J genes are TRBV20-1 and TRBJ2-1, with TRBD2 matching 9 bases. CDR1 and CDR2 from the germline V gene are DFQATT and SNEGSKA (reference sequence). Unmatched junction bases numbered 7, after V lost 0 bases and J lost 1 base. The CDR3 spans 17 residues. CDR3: CSARDISGRKSYNEQFF. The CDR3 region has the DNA TGCAGTGCTAGAGATATTAGCGGGAGAAAATCCTACAATGAGCAGTTCTTC.

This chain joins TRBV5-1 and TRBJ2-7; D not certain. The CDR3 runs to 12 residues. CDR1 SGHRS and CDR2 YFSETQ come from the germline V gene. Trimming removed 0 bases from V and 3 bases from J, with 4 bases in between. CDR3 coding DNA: TGCGCCAGCAGCTTGGGGAACTACGAGCAGTACTTC. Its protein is CASSLGNYEQYF. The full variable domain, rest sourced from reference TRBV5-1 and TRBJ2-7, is KAGVTQTPRYLIKTRGQQVTLSCSPISGHRSVSWYQQTPGQGLQFLFEYFSETQRNKGNFPGRFSGRQFSNSRSEMNVSTLELGDSALYLCASSLGNYEQYFGPGTRLTVT.

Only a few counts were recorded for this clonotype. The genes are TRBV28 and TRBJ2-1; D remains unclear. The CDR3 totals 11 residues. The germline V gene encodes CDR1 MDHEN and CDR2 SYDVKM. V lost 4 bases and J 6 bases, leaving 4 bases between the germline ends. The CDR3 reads CASSSPNEQFF. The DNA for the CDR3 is TGTGCCAGCAGTTCTCCCAATGAGCAGTTCTTC. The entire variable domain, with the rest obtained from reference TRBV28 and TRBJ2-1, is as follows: DVKVTQSSRYLVKRTGEKVFLECVQDMDHENMFWYRQDPGLGLRLIYFSYDVKMKEKGDIPEGYSVSREKKERFSLILESASTNQTSMYLCASSSPNEQFFGPGTRLTVL.

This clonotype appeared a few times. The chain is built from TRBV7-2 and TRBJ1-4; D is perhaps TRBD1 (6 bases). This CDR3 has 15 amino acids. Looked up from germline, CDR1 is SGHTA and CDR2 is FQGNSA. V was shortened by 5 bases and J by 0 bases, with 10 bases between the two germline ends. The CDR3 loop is CASSPNRATNEKLFF. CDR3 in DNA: TGTGCCAGCAGCCCTAACAGGGCAACTAATGAAAAACTGTTTTTT.

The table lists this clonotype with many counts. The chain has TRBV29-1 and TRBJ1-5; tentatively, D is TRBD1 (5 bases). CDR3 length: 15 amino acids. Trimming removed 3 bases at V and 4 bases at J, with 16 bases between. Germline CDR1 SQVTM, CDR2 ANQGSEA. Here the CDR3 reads CSVEVQAGRNQPQHF. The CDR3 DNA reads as TGCAGCGTTGAGGTGCAGGCGGGACGGAATCAGCCCCAGCATTTT.

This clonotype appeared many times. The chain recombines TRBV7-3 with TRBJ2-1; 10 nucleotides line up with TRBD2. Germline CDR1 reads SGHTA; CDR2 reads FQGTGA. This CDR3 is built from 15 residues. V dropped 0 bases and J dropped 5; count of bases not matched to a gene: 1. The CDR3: CASSLTSGGNNEQFF. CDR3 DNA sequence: TGTGCCAGCAGCTTAACTAGCGGGGGGAACAATGAGCAGTTCTTC.

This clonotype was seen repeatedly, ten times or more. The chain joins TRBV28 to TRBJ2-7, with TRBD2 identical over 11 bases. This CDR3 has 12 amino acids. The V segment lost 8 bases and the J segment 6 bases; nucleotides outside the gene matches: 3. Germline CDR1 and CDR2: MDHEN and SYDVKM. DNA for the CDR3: TGTGCCAGCTTAGCGGGAGGGCGCGAGCAGTACTTC. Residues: CASLAGGREQYF.

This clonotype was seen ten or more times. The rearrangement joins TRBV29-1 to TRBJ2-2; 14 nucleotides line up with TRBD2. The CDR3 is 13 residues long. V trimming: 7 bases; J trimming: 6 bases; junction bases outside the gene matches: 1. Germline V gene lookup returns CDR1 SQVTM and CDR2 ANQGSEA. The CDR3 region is CSGTSGRSGELFF. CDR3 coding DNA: TGCAGCGGGACTAGCGGGAGGTCCGGGGAGCTGTTTTTT.

Here the CDR3 reads CSGLAGGDTQYF. The CDR3, as DNA: TGCAGTGGATTGGCGGGAGGAGATACGCAGTATTTT. V usage is TRBV20-1 and J usage is TRBJ2-3; 8 bases are shared with TRBD2. With V trimmed by 7 bases and J by 5 bases, 5 bases remained unmatched. Germline loops: CDR1 DFQATT, CDR2 SNEGSKA (reference sequence). The CDR3 runs 12 residues.

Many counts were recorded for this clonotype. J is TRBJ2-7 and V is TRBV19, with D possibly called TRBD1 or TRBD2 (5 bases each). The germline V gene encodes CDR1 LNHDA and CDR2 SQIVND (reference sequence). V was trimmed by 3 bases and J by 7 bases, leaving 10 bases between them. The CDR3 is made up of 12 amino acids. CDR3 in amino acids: CASSMGVGEQYF. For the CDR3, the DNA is TGTGCCAGTAGTATGGGGGTTGGGGAGCAGTACTTC.

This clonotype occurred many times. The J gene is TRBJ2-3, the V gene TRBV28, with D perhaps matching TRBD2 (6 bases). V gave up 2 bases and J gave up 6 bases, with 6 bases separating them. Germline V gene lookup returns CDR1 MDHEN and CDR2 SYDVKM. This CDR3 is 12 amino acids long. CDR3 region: CASSLAGDTQYF. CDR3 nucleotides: TGTGCCAGCAGTTTAGCGGGGGATACGCAGTATTTT.

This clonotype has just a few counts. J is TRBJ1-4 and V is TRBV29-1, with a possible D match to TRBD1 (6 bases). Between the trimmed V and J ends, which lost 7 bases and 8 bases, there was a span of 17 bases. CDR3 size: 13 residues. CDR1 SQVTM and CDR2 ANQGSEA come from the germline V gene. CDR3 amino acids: CSAHRGAGEKLFF. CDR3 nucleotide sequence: TGCAGCGCCCACCGGGGGGCCGGGGAAAAACTGTTTTTT.